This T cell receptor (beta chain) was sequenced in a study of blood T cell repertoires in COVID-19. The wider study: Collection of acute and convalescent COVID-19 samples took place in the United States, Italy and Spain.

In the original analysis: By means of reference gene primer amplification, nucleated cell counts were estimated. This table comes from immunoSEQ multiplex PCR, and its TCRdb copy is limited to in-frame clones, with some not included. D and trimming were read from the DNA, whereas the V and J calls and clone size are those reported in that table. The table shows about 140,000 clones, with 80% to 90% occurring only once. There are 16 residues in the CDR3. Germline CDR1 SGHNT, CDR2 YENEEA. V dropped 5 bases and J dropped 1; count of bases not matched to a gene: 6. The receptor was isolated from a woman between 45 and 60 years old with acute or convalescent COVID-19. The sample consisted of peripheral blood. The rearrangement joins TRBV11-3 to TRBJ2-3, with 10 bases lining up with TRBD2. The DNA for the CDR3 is TGTGCCAGCAGCCTCCACGGGACTAGCGGCACAGATACGCAGTATTTT. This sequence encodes CASSLHGTSGTDTQYF.